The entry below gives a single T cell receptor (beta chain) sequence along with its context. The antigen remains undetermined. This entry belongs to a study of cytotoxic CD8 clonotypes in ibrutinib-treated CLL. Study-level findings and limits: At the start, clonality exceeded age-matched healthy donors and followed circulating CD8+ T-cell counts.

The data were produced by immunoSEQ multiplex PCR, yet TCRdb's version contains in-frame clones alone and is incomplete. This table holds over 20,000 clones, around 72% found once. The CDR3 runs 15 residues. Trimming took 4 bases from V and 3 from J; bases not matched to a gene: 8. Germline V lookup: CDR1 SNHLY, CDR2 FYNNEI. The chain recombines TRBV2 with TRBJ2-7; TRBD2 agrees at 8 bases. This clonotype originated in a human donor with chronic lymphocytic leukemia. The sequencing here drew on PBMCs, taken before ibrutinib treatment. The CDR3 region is CASSVSSGVYYEQYF. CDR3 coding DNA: TGTGCCAGCAGTGTTAGTAGCGGGGTATACTACGAGCAGTACTTC.